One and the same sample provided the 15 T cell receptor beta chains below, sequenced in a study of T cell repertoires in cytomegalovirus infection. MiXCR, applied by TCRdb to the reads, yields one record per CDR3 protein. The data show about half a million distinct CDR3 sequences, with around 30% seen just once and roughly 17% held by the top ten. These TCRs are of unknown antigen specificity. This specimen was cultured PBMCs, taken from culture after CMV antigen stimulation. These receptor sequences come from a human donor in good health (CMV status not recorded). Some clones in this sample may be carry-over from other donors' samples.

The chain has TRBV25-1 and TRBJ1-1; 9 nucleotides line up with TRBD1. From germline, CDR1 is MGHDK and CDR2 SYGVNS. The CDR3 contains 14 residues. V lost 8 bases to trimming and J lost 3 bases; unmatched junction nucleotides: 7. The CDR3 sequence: CASRGTGRHTEAFF. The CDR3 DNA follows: TGTGCCAGCCGCGGGACAGGGAGGCACACTGAAGCTTTCTTT.

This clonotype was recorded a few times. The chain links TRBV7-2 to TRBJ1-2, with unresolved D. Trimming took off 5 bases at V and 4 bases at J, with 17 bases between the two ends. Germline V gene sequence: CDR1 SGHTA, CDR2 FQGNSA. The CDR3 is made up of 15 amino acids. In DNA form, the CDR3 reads TGTGCCAGCAGCCCCCCCGGGCCGGTGCTCTATGGCTACACCTTC. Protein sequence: CASSPPGPVLYGYTF.

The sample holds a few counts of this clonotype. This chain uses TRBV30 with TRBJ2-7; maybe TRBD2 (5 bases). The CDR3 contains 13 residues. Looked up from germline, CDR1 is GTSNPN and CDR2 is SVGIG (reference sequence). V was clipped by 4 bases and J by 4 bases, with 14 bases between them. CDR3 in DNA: TGTGCCTGGACTTTACCCGGGGTGTACGAGCAGTACTTC. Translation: CAWTLPGVYEQYF.

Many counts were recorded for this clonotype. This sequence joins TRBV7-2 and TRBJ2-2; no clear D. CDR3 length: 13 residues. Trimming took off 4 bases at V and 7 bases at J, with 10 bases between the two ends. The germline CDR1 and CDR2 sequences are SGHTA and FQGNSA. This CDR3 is CASSSNNFGELFF. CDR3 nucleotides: TGTGCCAGCAGCTCCAATAATTTCGGGGAGCTGTTTTTT.

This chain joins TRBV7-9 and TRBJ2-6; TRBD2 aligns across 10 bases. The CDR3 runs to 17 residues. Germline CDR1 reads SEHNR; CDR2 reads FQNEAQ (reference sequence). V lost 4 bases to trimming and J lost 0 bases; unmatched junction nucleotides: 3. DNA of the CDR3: TGTGCCAGCAGCTCTAGCGGGAGCCCCTCTGGGGCCAACGTCCTGACTTTC. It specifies CASSSSGSPSGANVLTF.

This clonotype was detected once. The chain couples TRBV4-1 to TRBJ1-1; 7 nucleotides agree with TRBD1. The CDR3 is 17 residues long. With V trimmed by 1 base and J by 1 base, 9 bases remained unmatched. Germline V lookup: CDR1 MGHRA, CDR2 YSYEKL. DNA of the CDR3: TGCGCCAGCAGCCAAGGTTCTTGGGGACAGCCGAACACTGAAGCTTTCTTT. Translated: CASSQGSWGQPNTEAFF.

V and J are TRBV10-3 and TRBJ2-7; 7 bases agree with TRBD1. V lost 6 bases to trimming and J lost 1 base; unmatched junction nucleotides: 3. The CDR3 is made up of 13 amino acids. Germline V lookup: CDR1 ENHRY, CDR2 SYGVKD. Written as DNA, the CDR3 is TGTGCCATCAGCGTACAGGGGTCCTACGAGCAGTACGTC. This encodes CAISVQGSYEQYV.

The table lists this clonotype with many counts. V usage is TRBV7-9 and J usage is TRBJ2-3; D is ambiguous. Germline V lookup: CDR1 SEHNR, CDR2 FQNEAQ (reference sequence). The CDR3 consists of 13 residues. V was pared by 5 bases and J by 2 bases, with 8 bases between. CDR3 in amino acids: CASSLDSTDTQYF. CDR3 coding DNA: TGTGCCAGCAGCCTAGACTCCACAGATACGCAGTATTTT.

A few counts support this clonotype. The CDR3 DNA sequence: TGTGCCAGCAGCACGGACAGGCGTTATAATCCCCTCCACTTT. The encoded protein is CASSTDRRYNPLHF. The chain combines TRBV7-2 with TRBJ1-6; 7 bases map to TRBD1. V lost 5 bases to trimming and J lost 13 bases; unmatched junction nucleotides: 11. The CDR3 runs to 14 residues. Germline CDR1 SGHTA, CDR2 FQGNSA.

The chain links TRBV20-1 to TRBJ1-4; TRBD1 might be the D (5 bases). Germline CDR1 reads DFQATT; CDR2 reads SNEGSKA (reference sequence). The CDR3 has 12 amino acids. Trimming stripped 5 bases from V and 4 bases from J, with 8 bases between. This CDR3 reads CSASDSNEKLFF. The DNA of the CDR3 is TGCAGTGCTTCCGACAGTAATGAAAAACTGTTTTTT.

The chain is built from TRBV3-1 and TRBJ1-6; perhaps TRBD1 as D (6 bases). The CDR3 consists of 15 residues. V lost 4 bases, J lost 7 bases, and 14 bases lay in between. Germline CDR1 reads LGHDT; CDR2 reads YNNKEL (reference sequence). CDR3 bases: TGTGCCAGCAGCCTACCCTCGGGGGCGAATTCACCCCTCCACTTT. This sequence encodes CASSLPSGANSPLHF.

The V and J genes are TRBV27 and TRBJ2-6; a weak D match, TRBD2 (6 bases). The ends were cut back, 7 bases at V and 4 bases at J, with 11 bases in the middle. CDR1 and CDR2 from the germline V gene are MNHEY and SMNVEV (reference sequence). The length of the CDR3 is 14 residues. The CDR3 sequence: CASTRAGGANVLTF. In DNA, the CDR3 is TGTGCCAGCACCAGGGCGGGAGGGGCCAACGTCCTGACTTTC.

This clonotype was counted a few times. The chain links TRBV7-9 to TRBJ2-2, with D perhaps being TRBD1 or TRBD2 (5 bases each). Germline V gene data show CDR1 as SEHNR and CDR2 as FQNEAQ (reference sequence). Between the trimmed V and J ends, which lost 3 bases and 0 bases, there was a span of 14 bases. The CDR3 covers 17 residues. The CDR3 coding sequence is TGTGCCAGCAGCTTGGAGGCAGGGCTCCCGAACACCGGGGAGCTGTTTTTT. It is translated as CASSLEAGLPNTGELFF.

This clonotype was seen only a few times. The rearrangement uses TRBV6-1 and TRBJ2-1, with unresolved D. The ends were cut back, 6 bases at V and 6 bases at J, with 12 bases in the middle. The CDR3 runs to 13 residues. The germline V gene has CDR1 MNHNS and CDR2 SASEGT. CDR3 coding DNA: TGTGCCAGCAGAGCGACCAGAGTCAATGAGCAGTTCTTC. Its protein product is CASRATRVNEQFF.

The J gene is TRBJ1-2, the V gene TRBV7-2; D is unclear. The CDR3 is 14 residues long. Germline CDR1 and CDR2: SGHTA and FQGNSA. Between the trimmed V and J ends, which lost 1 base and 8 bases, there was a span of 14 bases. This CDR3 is CASSLVGGSQGYTF. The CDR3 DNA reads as TGTGCCAGCAGCTTAGTTGGTGGCAGTCAAGGCTACACCTTC. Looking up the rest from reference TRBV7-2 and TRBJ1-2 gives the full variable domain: GAGVSQSPSNKVTEKGKDVELRCDPISGHTALYWYRQSLGQGLEFLIYFQGNSAPDKSGLPSDRFSAERTGGSVSTLTIQRTQQEDSAVYLCASSLVGGSQGYTFGSGTRLTVV.